The 25 T cell receptor beta chains given below trace back to one sample, sequenced in a study of blood T cell repertoires in COVID-19 (TCRdb year 2020). The library was generated by the immunoSEQ multiplex PCR assay. In TCRdb, the immuneACCESS table is reduced to in-frame sequences with V and J assigned. These tables do not hold every clone; where another copy was compared, an unresolved V gene accounts for under half, and the others remain unexplained. This sample gives fewer than 250,000 clones in total; roughly 86% of them show up just once. Approximately 8.1% of the sample is in the top ten clones. Sequencing was done on a sample of peripheral blood. These receptors all stem from a woman aged 45-60 years with active or convalescent COVID-19.

V usage is TRBV5-4 and J usage is TRBJ1-1; TRBD1 agrees at 7 bases. The V gene end was trimmed by 2 bases and the J gene end by 8 bases; junction bases not matched to a gene: 6. The CDR3 loop spans 13 amino acids. From germline, CDR1 is SGHNT and CDR2 YYREEE (reference sequence). The CDR3 coding sequence is TGTGCCAGCAGCTTAACCGGGACAGAAGAAGCTTTCTTT. It translates to CASSLTGTEEAFF.

This clone showed up just a few times. The J gene is TRBJ1-1, the V gene TRBV29-1; D is undetermined. With 6 bases removed from V and 2 bases from J, the gap between germline ends came to 13 bases. Per germline, CDR1 SQVTM and CDR2 ANQGSEA. The length of the CDR3 is 13 residues. This chain's CDR3 is CSVVFLTNTEAFF. CDR3 nucleotides: TGCAGCGTAGTTTTCCTGACAAACACTGAAGCTTTCTTT.

V is TRBV14 and J is TRBJ2-5, with TRBD1 matching 7 bases. Germline V gene data show CDR1 as SGHDN and CDR2 as FVKESK. This CDR3 spans 12 amino acids. V lost 3 bases and J lost 13; bases outside the gene matches: 8. CDR3 coding DNA: TGTGCCAGCAGCCATGACCTGACAGGGACGTACTTC. Encoded protein: CASSHDLTGTYF.

The chain employs TRBV29-1 and TRBJ2-3; D is ambiguous. Per the germline V gene, CDR1 is SQVTM and CDR2 is ANQGSEA. Trimming removed 5 bases from V and 0 bases from J, with 9 bases in between. The CDR3 is made up of 13 amino acids. The CDR3 sequence is CSVLITSTDTQYF. CDR3 DNA: TGCAGCGTTCTCATTACTAGCACAGATACGCAGTATTTT.

V and J are TRBV6-5 and TRBJ2-7; possibly TRBD1 for D (6 bases). The CDR3 sequence is 15 residues long. Between the trimmed V and J ends, which lost 6 bases and 6 bases, there was a span of 21 bases. From germline, CDR1 is MNHEY and CDR2 SVGAGI. The CDR3 bases are TGTGCCAGCAGCTTAACATCGGGACACCCCTCCGAGCAGTACTTC. Translation gives CASSLTSGHPSEQYF.

The chain recombines TRBV28 with TRBJ2-1, with D possibly TRBD1 on 5 matching bases. Between the trimmed V and J ends, which lost 3 bases and 6 bases, there was a span of 18 bases. This CDR3 has 16 residues. Germline V gene sequence: CDR1 MDHEN, CDR2 SYDVKM. The CDR3 is CASSFRSTGLGNEQFF. The CDR3 DNA sequence: TGTGCCAGCAGTTTTCGGTCAACAGGTCTTGGCAATGAGCAGTTCTTC. The full variable domain, with the rest looked up from reference TRBV28 and TRBJ2-1, is DVKVTQSSRYLVKRTGEKVFLECVQDMDHENMFWYRQDPGLGLRLIYFSYDVKMKEKGDIPEGYSVSREKKERFSLILESASTNQTSMYLCASSFRSTGLGNEQFFGPGTRLTVL.

This clone showed up just once. For the CDR3, the DNA is TGTGCCAGCAGCTTACAGGCCTTCACCGGGGAGCTGTTTTTT. It yields the protein CASSLQAFTGELFF. The chain couples TRBV7-3 to TRBJ2-2; no clear D. Germline V CDR1 and CDR2: SGHTA, FQGTGA. The V end lost 2 bases, the J end lost 4 bases, and 8 bases lay between the germline ends. This CDR3 spans 14 amino acids.

The chain carries TRBV27 and TRBJ2-4; a possible D gene is TRBD2 (5 bases). Germline V gives CDR1 MNHEY, CDR2 SMNVEV (reference sequence). V was shortened by 10 bases and J by 0 bases, with 13 bases between the two germline ends. CDR3 size: 14 residues. CDR3 in amino acids: CANLEARAKNIQYF. In DNA, the CDR3 is TGTGCCAACCTGGAGGCCAGAGCCAAAAACATTCAGTACTTC.

As DNA, the CDR3 is TGTGCCAGTAAATTCCCCGGGACTGGGGTCTACAATGAGCAGTTCTTC. Translated: CASKFPGTGVYNEQFF. V usage is TRBV2 and J usage is TRBJ2-1; maybe TRBD2 (6 bases). V lost 9 bases and J 3 bases, leaving 21 bases between the germline ends. The germline CDR1 and CDR2 sequences are SNHLY and FYNNEI. The CDR3 extends over 16 amino acids.

This clone has only a few counts. The rearrangement joins TRBV4-1 to TRBJ1-2, with 8 bases matching TRBD1. The CDR3 is 15 residues long. The ends lost 3 bases at V and 2 bases at J; junction bases unmatched: 5. Germline V gives CDR1 MGHRA, CDR2 YSYEKL. Written as DNA, the CDR3 is TGCGCCAGCAGCCATCAGACAGGGGAAAACTATGGCTACACCTTC. This sequence encodes CASSHQTGENYGYTF.

The chain links TRBV28 to TRBJ2-5; 11 bases match TRBD1. This CDR3 spans 16 amino acids. Germline-derived CDR1 and CDR2 are MDHEN and SYDVKM. With 3 bases clipped from V and 5 bases from J, the junction kept 8 bases outside the gene matches. This CDR3 is CASSFAGTGGSETQYF. The DNA for the CDR3 is TGTGCCAGCAGTTTTGCTGGGACAGGGGGGTCGGAGACCCAGTACTTC. Full variable domain (remainder filled in from reference TRBV28 and TRBJ2-5): DVKVTQSSRYLVKRTGEKVFLECVQDMDHENMFWYRQDPGLGLRLIYFSYDVKMKEKGDIPEGYSVSREKKERFSLILESASTNQTSMYLCASSFAGTGGSETQYFGPGTRLLVL.

This sequence joins TRBV2 and TRBJ2-7, with TRBD2 matching over 10 bases. Unmatched junction bases numbered 6, after V lost 4 bases and J lost 6 bases. CDR1 and CDR2 (germline): SNHLY, FYNNEI. The CDR3 totals 14 residues. The CDR3 reads CASSAAGGGSEQYF. CDR3 bases: TGTGCCAGCAGTGCAGCGGGAGGGGGGTCCGAGCAGTACTTC.

The chain employs TRBV5-1 and TRBJ2-5, with D perhaps matching TRBD2 (6 bases). Germline-derived CDR1 and CDR2 are SGHRS and YFSETQ. Trimming pared 4 bases from V and 4 bases from J, leaving 14 bases between. The CDR3 runs to 14 residues. In DNA form, the CDR3 reads TGCGCCAGCAGCCCTGGGACCGGGGGAGAGACCCAGTACTTC. Translation gives CASSPGTGGETQYF.

The rearrangement joins TRBV6-5 to TRBJ1-5, with D maybe TRBD1 (5 bases). The CDR3 runs 14 residues. Trimming cost V 6 bases and J 10 bases, with 19 bases left between them. CDR1 is MNHEY, CDR2 SVGAGI, per germline. The CDR3 DNA sequence: TGTGCCAGCAGACCCGGGAGGGGTGCTCGACCCCAGCATTTT. Translation: CASRPGRGARPQHF.

V usage is TRBV25-1 and J usage is TRBJ1-2; unclear D gene. The CDR3 spans 11 residues. V lost 11 bases and J 2 bases, leaving 9 bases between the germline ends. Germline CDR1 and CDR2: MGHDK and SYGVNS. The CDR3 DNA follows: TGTGCCTCTTCGGTAAACTATGGCTACACCTTC. It yields the protein CASSVNYGYTF.

V gene TRBV4-1 combines with J gene TRBJ2-6, with unresolved D. From germline, CDR1 is MGHRA and CDR2 YSYEKL. There are 15 residues in the CDR3. The V gene lost 4 bases and the J gene lost 3 bases, with 10 bases spanning the gap. The CDR3 region has the DNA TGCGCCAGCAGCCCGGGTTCGGGTGGGGCCAACGTCCTGACTTTC. Protein product: CASSPGSGGANVLTF.

The chain joins TRBV20-1 to TRBJ2-1; 10 bases agree with TRBD2. The CDR3 has 14 residues. The germline V gene has CDR1 DFQATT and CDR2 SNEGSKA (reference sequence). Trimming took 3 bases from V and 9 from J; bases not matched to a gene: 8. As DNA, the CDR3 is TGCAGTGCTAGTAGTCTAGCGGGAGTTGTTGAGCAGTTCTTC. This sequence encodes CSASSLAGVVEQFF.

The V call is TRBV7-9, the J call TRBJ2-2, with TRBD1 matching over 9 bases. Trimming at V came to 6 bases and at J to 2 bases, leaving 4 bases not matched to a gene. The CDR3 consists of 15 residues. Germline CDR1 is SEHNR and CDR2 is FQNEAQ (reference sequence). The CDR3 sequence is CASRKGQGNTGELFF. CDR3 nucleotide sequence: TGTGCCAGCAGAAAGGGACAGGGAAACACCGGGGAGCTGTTTTTT.

Written as DNA, the CDR3 is TGTGCCAGCAGCGCGGGACTAGCGGGAATTAATGAGCAGTTCTTC. Translating it yields CASSAGLAGINEQFF. The rearrangement links TRBV9 to TRBJ2-1; 13 positions agree with TRBD2. Trimming took 3 bases from V and 7 from J; bases not matched to a gene: 4. This CDR3 is 15 amino acids long. The germline V gene has CDR1 SGDLS and CDR2 YYNGEE.

The chain has TRBV5-1 and TRBJ2-5; 8 bases agree with TRBD2. There are 14 residues in the CDR3. Germline V gene lookup returns CDR1 SGHRS and CDR2 YFSETQ. The trim removed 5 bases at V and 3 bases at J, leaving 6 bases unmatched. CDR3 amino acids: CASRGLVGEETQYF. CDR3 coding DNA: TGCGCCAGCAGGGGACTAGTGGGAGAAGAGACCCAGTACTTC.

The chain recombines TRBV5-6 with TRBJ1-6, with TRBD1 matching 9 bases. This CDR3 has 16 residues. J gave up 7 bases and V 0 bases, and 5 bases lay outside the gene matches. Germline V gene sequence: CDR1 SGHDT, CDR2 YYEEEE. The DNA for the CDR3 is TGTGCCAGCAGCTTGGCCGGGACAGGGAGGAATTCACCCCTCCACTTT. As protein: CASSLAGTGRNSPLHF.

The chain recombines TRBV19 with TRBJ2-1; a weak D match, TRBD2 (7 bases). Germline CDR1 LNHDA, CDR2 SQIVND (reference sequence). The CDR3 is 13 residues long. The V gene lost 3 bases and the J gene lost 10 bases, with 13 bases spanning the gap. DNA for the CDR3: TGTGCCAGTAGTATGGGAGGGGGGGCCGAGCAGTTCTTC. This sequence encodes CASSMGGGAEQFF.

The chain has TRBV27 and TRBJ1-6; D is uncertain. V shed 7 bases and J shed 0 bases, with 13 bases lying between them. The CDR3 is made up of 16 amino acids. Germline V gene lookup returns CDR1 MNHEY and CDR2 SMNVEV (reference sequence). This CDR3 is CASTLKASSYNSPLHF. The CDR3 nucleotides read TGTGCCAGCACCCTAAAAGCGAGCTCCTATAATTCACCCCTCCACTTT.

In this sample, this clone turned up a few times. The chain joins TRBV19 to TRBJ1-2; TRBD1 agrees at 8 bases. The CDR3 has 16 amino acids. From germline, CDR1 is LNHDA and CDR2 SQIVND (reference sequence). The ends lost 6 bases at V and 7 bases at J; junction bases unmatched: 16. CDR3 sequence reads: CASSTIGQGTGGGYTF. DNA of the CDR3: TGTGCCAGTAGCACGATCGGACAGGGAACCGGGGGTGGCTACACCTTC.

This clone was counted only a few times. This chain joins TRBV3-1 (or the pseudogene TRBV3-2) and TRBJ1-6, with D possibly being TRBD1 (5 bases). Germline CDR1 and CDR2: LGHDT and YNNKEL (reference sequence). Trimming stripped 8 bases from V and 7 bases from J, with 15 bases between. This CDR3 is 14 amino acids long. CDR3 sequence (DNA): TGTGCCAGCTCAGCGACAGATGGGAATTCACCCCTCCACTTT. Translated, it gives CASSATDGNSPLHF.